This entry lists 32 T cell receptor beta chains sequenced from one sample in a study of blood T cell repertoires in COVID-19. Clones were read by immunoSEQ multiplex PCR, and TCRdb kept only the in-frame ones, dropping some. The data show 13,000 or so clones, 88% seen once. Sequenced material: peripheral blood. Receptor source: a human donor in a cohort sampled during active COVID-19.

V is TRBV4-3 and J is TRBJ2-5; D may be TRBD2 (5 bases). The CDR3 has 15 amino acids. Trimming pared 4 bases from V and 5 bases from J, leaving 17 bases between. CDR1 is LGHNA and CDR2 is YSLEER in the germline V gene. CDR3 sequence: CASSPRAGLWETQYF. The CDR3 coding sequence is TGCGCCAGCAGCCCCCGGGCGGGTCTATGGGAGACCCAGTACTTC.

The V gene is TRBV3-1 (or the pseudogene TRBV3-2), the J gene TRBJ2-1; 9 nucleotides match TRBD2. Germline trimming cut 0 bases from V and 8 bases from J; bases unmatched to any gene: 5. The CDR3 runs to 15 residues. Germline CDR1 LGHDT, CDR2 YNNKEL (reference sequence). The CDR3 DNA reads TGTGCCAGCAGCCAAGAGGGACTAGCAACCGATGAGCAGTTCTTC. Residues: CASSQEGLATDEQFF.

The rearrangement links TRBV6-1 to TRBJ2-7; 9 nucleotides match TRBD1. Trimming took 4 bases from V and 5 from J; bases not matched to a gene: 12. Germline CDR1 and CDR2: MNHNS and SASEGT. The CDR3 length is 16 residues. The CDR3 spells CASSGMDRGYMDEQYF. The CDR3 DNA follows: TGTGCCAGCAGTGGCATGGACAGGGGCTATATGGACGAGCAGTACTTC.

The V call is TRBV25-1, the J call TRBJ2-5; perhaps TRBD2 as D (6 bases). Germline-derived CDR1 and CDR2 are MGHDK and SYGVNS. V was cut by 7 bases and J by 5 bases, with 17 bases left in between. The CDR3 sequence is 14 residues long. CDR3 in amino acids: CASTHPGGWETQYF. The CDR3 region has the DNA TGTGCCAGCACCCACCCCGGGGGATGGGAGACCCAGTACTTC.

V gene TRBV6-5 combines with J gene TRBJ1-1, with 10 bases aligning to TRBD1. The CDR3 spans 14 residues. The germline CDR1 and CDR2 sequences are MNHEY and SVGAGI. V shed 9 bases and J 3 bases; nucleotides not matched to a gene: 7. CDR3 sequence: CASRPGQGYTEAFF. In DNA form, the CDR3 reads TGTGCCAGTCGCCCGGGACAGGGGTACACTGAAGCTTTCTTT.

V and J are TRBV7-6 and TRBJ2-1, with 9 bases that match TRBD2. Per the germline V gene, CDR1 is SGHVS and CDR2 is FNYEAQ. J lost 0 bases, V lost 2 bases, and 5 bases had no gene match. This CDR3 region has 17 residues. The CDR3 loop is CASSLRLAESSYNEQFF. CDR3 DNA: TGTGCCAGCAGCTTACGACTAGCGGAGAGCTCCTACAATGAGCAGTTCTTC. The complete variable domain, with remaining parts taken from reference TRBV7-6 and TRBJ2-1, reads GAGVSQSPRYKVTKRGQDVALRCDPISGHVSLYWYRQALGQGPEFLTYFNYEAQQDKSGLPNDRFSAERPEGSISTLTIQRTEQRDSAMYRCASSLRLAESSYNEQFFGPGTRLTVL.

The J gene is TRBJ2-7, the V gene TRBV7-9; D is possibly TRBD1 (8 bases). The germline V gene has CDR1 SEHNR and CDR2 FQNEAQ (reference sequence). With 5 bases removed from V and 3 bases from J, the gap between germline ends came to 26 bases. The CDR3 contains 18 residues. This CDR3 is CASSPGGRGQGPVYEQYF. In DNA, the CDR3 is TGTGCCAGCAGCCCCGGGGGGCGCGGACAGGGACCAGTCTACGAGCAGTACTTC.

The chain links TRBV4-3 to TRBJ2-7, with 8 nucleotides matching TRBD1. The CDR3 consists of 16 residues. Per germline, CDR1 LGHNA and CDR2 YSLEER. With V trimmed by 0 bases and J by 5 bases, 9 bases remained unmatched. Here the CDR3 reads CASSQDIRQGINEQYF. CDR3 coding DNA: TGCGCCAGCAGCCAAGATATTCGACAGGGGATCAACGAGCAGTACTTC.

The chain has TRBV6-5 and TRBJ2-7, with a possible D match to TRBD2 (6 bases). V lost 11 bases and J 3 bases, leaving 14 bases between the germline ends. CDR3 length: 12 residues. CDR1 is MNHEY and CDR2 is SVGAGI in the germline V gene. This chain's CDR3 is CALGGSGYEQYF. CDR3 DNA sequence: TGTGCCCTGGGGGGTTCGGGCTACGAGCAGTACTTC.

This clone was detected a few times. The chain joins TRBV2 to TRBJ1-4, with D tentatively TRBD1 (6 bases). The CDR3 is 15 amino acids. Per germline, CDR1 SNHLY and CDR2 FYNNEI. Between the trimmed V and J ends, which lost 6 bases and 4 bases, there was a span of 15 bases. The CDR3 DNA sequence: TGTGCCAGCAGCCTATCACAGGGAGATAATGAAAAACTGTTTTTT. Encoded protein: CASSLSQGDNEKLFF.

The CDR3 reads CSALAGGLPYEQYF. Here the CDR3 DNA reads TGCAGCGCCTTAGCGGGGGGCCTTCCCTACGAGCAGTACTTC. The rearrangement links TRBV29-1 to TRBJ2-7; 10 bases fit TRBD2. CDR1 and CDR2 (germline): SQVTM, ANQGSEA. The CDR3 is 14 residues long. After removal of 7 bases from V and 2 bases from J, the junction contained 8 bases not matched to a gene.

This chain uses TRBV19 with TRBJ2-3; 7 positions agree with TRBD2. The CDR3 totals 15 residues. CDR1 LNHDA and CDR2 SQIVND come from the germline V gene (reference sequence). V dropped 1 base and J dropped 6; count of bases not matched to a gene: 7. CDR3 residues: CASSIGDGGTDTQYF. CDR3 nucleotide sequence: TGTGCCAGTAGTATAGGCGACGGGGGGACTGATACGCAGTATTTT.

This clone was found once. This chain connects TRBV7-6 to TRBJ2-1; TRBD2 matches 9 bases. With V trimmed by 3 bases and J by 7 bases, 7 bases remained unmatched. The CDR3 contains 15 residues. Per germline, CDR1 SGHVS and CDR2 FNYEAQ. In nucleotides, the CDR3 is TGTGCCAGCAGCTTGAATAGCGGGGGTGGGAATGAGCAGTTCTTC. Its translation: CASSLNSGGGNEQFF.

This chain connects TRBV3-1 (or the pseudogene TRBV3-2) to TRBJ1-1; D uncertain. The CDR3 has 14 amino acids. Germline lookup yields CDR1 LGHDT and CDR2 YNNKEL (reference sequence). Between the trimmed V and J ends, which lost 1 base and 0 bases, there was a span of 6 bases. CDR3 in amino acids: CASSQGEMNTEAFF. Written as DNA, the CDR3 is TGTGCCAGCAGCCAAGGAGAAATGAACACTGAAGCTTTCTTT.

This clone was observed a few times. The rearrangement links TRBV5-8 to TRBJ2-3; 7 bases align to TRBD2. Germline lookup yields CDR1 SGHTS and CDR2 YDEGEE. The CDR3 runs to 12 residues. The trim removed 1 base at V and 11 bases at J, leaving 4 bases unmatched. The CDR3 bases are TGTGCCAGCAGCTTGACGGAGCGGGGGCAGTATTTT. Translating it yields CASSLTERGQYF.

V and J are TRBV4-3 and TRBJ2-1; 9 bases are shared with TRBD2. CDR3 length: 16 amino acids. V was clipped by 0 bases and J by 3 bases; unmatched bases: 3. The V gene's germline CDR1 is LGHNA and CDR2 YSLEER. CDR3 bases: TGCGCCAGCAGCCAAGAAGCGGGGGGTAACTACAATGAGCAGTTCTTC. Translated, it gives CASSQEAGGNYNEQFF.

This clone has just a few counts. This chain links TRBV24-1 with TRBJ2-3; 7 bases fit TRBD1. V lost 9 bases, J lost 2 bases, and 16 bases stayed unmatched. Germline-derived CDR1 and CDR2 are KGHDR and SFDVKD. The CDR3 extends over 17 amino acids. The CDR3 DNA is TGTGCCACCCAACGACTCTCAGGGGGAAATGTCACAGATACGCAGTATTTT. Protein sequence: CATQRLSGGNVTDTQYF.

The rearrangement uses TRBV11-3 and TRBJ1-2; 7 nucleotides line up with TRBD1. Germline-derived CDR1 and CDR2 are SGHNT and YENEEA. The CDR3 contains 15 residues. V gave up 5 bases and J gave up 0 bases; unmatched junction bases: 6. The CDR3 coding sequence is TGTGCCAGCAGCCCTCGACAGGGAGCTAACTATGGCTACACCTTC. Encoded protein: CASSPRQGANYGYTF.

The gene calls are TRBV28 and TRBJ1-5; 7 nucleotides agree with TRBD1. Germline CDR1 and CDR2: MDHEN and SYDVKM. V gave up 4 bases and J gave up 0 bases; unmatched junction bases: 3. The CDR3 has 15 residues. CDR3 loop: CASSSGQNSNQPQHF. The CDR3 nucleotides read TGTGCCAGCAGTTCGGGACAGAATAGCAATCAGCCCCAGCATTTT.

This chain uses TRBV3-1 (or the pseudogene TRBV3-2) with TRBJ2-3; 11 nucleotides line up with TRBD2. V shed 4 bases, J shed 4 bases, and the junction held 7 bases outside the gene matches. Germline V gene sequence: CDR1 LGHDT, CDR2 YNNKEL (reference sequence). CDR3 length: 16 residues. Written as DNA, the CDR3 is TGTGCCAGCAGCCGCCCGGGACTAGCGGTGGCAGATACGCAGTATTTT. Amino acids: CASSRPGLAVADTQYF.

This chain links TRBV19 with TRBJ1-1; 7 bases are a match to TRBD1. The CDR3 has 15 amino acids. Germline V CDR1 and CDR2: LNHDA, SQIVND (reference sequence). V dropped 7 bases and J dropped 0; count of bases not matched to a gene: 8. The CDR3 loop reads CASTRDSRLNTEAFF. DNA for the CDR3: TGTGCCAGTACGAGGGACAGCAGATTGAACACTGAAGCTTTCTTT.

This chain uses TRBV27 with TRBJ1-1; 11 positions match TRBD1. There are 15 residues in the CDR3. J lost 5 bases, V lost 6 bases, and 8 bases had no gene match. Germline V lookup: CDR1 MNHEY, CDR2 SMNVEV (reference sequence). The CDR3 bases are TGTGCCAGCAGGAGGCCCGGGACAGGGGGAACTGAAGCTTTCTTT. Its protein product is CASRRPGTGGTEAFF.

V is TRBV28 and J is TRBJ2-2; 12 bases line up with TRBD1. This CDR3 has 17 residues. With 3 bases clipped from V and 1 base from J, the junction kept 3 bases outside the gene matches. Germline assignment: CDR1 MDHEN and CDR2 SYDVKM. The DNA of the CDR3 is TGTGCCAGCAGTTTGGGACAGGGGGCCGGGAACACCGGGGAGCTGTTTTTT. It codes for CASSLGQGAGNTGELFF.

The chain's CDR3 is CASSLAAGGVSYNEQFF. For the CDR3, the DNA is TGTGCCAGCAGCTTAGCTGCGGGGGGGGTCTCCTACAATGAGCAGTTCTTC. This sequence joins TRBV11-1 and TRBJ2-1; 9 bases align to TRBD2. Germline V gives CDR1 SGHAT, CDR2 FQDESV (reference sequence). Unmatched junction bases numbered 3, after V lost 0 bases and J lost 0 bases. The CDR3 runs to 17 residues. Together with reference TRBV11-1 and TRBJ2-1, the CDR3 gives the full variable domain: EAEVAQSPRYKITEKSQAVAFWCDPISGHATLYWYRQILGQGPELLVQFQDESVVDDSQLPKDRFSAERLKGVDSTLKIQPAELGDSAMYLCASSLAAGGVSYNEQFFGPGTRLTVL.

This chain connects TRBV2 to TRBJ1-2; possible D gene TRBD1, 6 bases. Trimming took 6 bases from V and 2 from J, leaving 19 bases between them. In germline, CDR1 is SNHLY, CDR2 FYNNEI. The CDR3 is 16 amino acids. In nucleotides, the CDR3 is TGTGCCAGCAGCCTAAAGTCGACAGGACCCAACTATGGCTACACCTTC. It translates to CASSLKSTGPNYGYTF.

This chain uses TRBV25-1 with TRBJ2-2; 8 positions agree with TRBD1. Germline values: CDR1 MGHDK, CDR2 SYGVNS. The CDR3 has 14 residues. Unmatched junction bases numbered 4, after V lost 5 bases and J lost 5 bases. The CDR3 sequence: CASSWTGRTGELFF. The CDR3, as DNA: TGTGCCAGCAGTTGGACAGGGAGGACCGGGGAGCTGTTTTTT. Drawing the rest from reference TRBV25-1 and TRBJ2-2, the complete variable domain is EADIYQTPRYLVIGTGKKITLECSQTMGHDKMYWYQQDPGMELHLIHYSYGVNSTEKGDLSSESTVSRIRTEHFPLTLESARPSHTSQYLCASSWTGRTGELFFGEGSRLTVL.

The genes are TRBV11-2 and TRBJ1-6, with 7 bases lining up with TRBD1. The germline V gene has CDR1 SGHAT and CDR2 FQNNGV. The CDR3 totals 13 residues. The V segment lost 6 bases and the J segment 6 bases; nucleotides outside the gene matches: 2. The CDR3 DNA sequence: TGTGCCAGCAGTACAGGGGCTAATTCACCCCTCCACTTT. This translates into CASSTGANSPLHF.

In its sample, this clone was seen once. V usage is TRBV28 and J usage is TRBJ1-2, with TRBD1 matching over 8 bases. Per the germline V gene, CDR1 is MDHEN and CDR2 is SYDVKM. V shed 3 bases, J shed 8 bases, and the junction held 8 bases outside the gene matches. The length of the CDR3 is 14 residues. Written as DNA, the CDR3 is TGTGCCAGCAGTTTGTCCGGACAGGGAAAGGGCTACACCTTC. It is translated as CASSLSGQGKGYTF.

The V gene is TRBV10-3, the J gene TRBJ2-7, with 9 bases identical to TRBD1. This CDR3 comprises 14 residues. With V trimmed by 6 bases and J by 5 bases, 8 bases remained unmatched. CDR1 and CDR2 from the germline V gene are ENHRY and SYGVKD. The CDR3 bases are TGTGCCATCAGACCGGGACAGGGAGGGGACGAGCAGTACTTC. Protein sequence: CAIRPGQGGDEQYF.

In this sample, this clone turned up a few times. This sequence joins TRBV13 and TRBJ1-3; 7 bases line up with TRBD1. With 8 bases clipped from V and 2 bases from J, the junction kept 9 bases outside the gene matches. CDR3 length: 15 residues. Germline V gene data show CDR1 as PRHDT and CDR2 as FYEKMQ (reference sequence). The CDR3 spells CASGNRGLAGNTIYF. In DNA form, the CDR3 reads TGTGCCAGCGGGAACAGGGGACTCGCTGGAAACACCATATATTTT.

This chain uses TRBV25-1 with TRBJ2-2; 9 bases map to TRBD1. Germline values: CDR1 MGHDK, CDR2 SYGVNS. J was trimmed by 3 bases and V by 7 bases; bases with no gene match: 3. The CDR3 sequence is 14 residues long. CDR3 protein: CASTGTGYTGELFF. The CDR3 DNA is TGTGCCAGCACCGGGACAGGGTACACCGGGGAGCTGTTTTTT. Full variable domain (remainder filled in from reference TRBV25-1 and TRBJ2-2): EADIYQTPRYLVIGTGKKITLECSQTMGHDKMYWYQQDPGMELHLIHYSYGVNSTEKGDLSSESTVSRIRTEHFPLTLESARPSHTSQYLCASTGTGYTGELFFGEGSRLTVL.

The chain employs TRBV7-9 and TRBJ2-3, with 9 bases lining up with TRBD1. Losses at the gene ends were 3 bases for V and 3 bases for J; bases not matched to a gene: 7. Looked up from germline, CDR1 is SEHNR and CDR2 is FQNEAQ (reference sequence). CDR3 length: 16 residues. The CDR3 region is CASSFRQGVWTDTQYF. CDR3 bases: TGTGCCAGCAGCTTTAGACAGGGGGTATGGACAGATACGCAGTATTTT.